The 9 T cell receptor beta chains given below trace back to one sample, sequenced in a study of cytomegalovirus exposure and HLA in healthy donors. PCR amplification relied on 60 Vbeta primers (plus 13 Jbeta primers). Some clones are missing from TCRdb's copy, which holds only in-frame ones; the method was immunoSEQ multiplex PCR. The sample shows 130,000 to 150,000 clones, 79% of them seen only once. Sequencing was carried out using PBMCs. The receptors come from a female donor in good health and CMV-seronegative.

The chain joins TRBV5-4 to TRBJ2-3; TRBD2 is a possible D gene (5 bases). CDR3 length: 16 amino acids. CDR1 SGHNT and CDR2 YYREEE come from the germline V gene (reference sequence). Deletions cut 4 bases from V and 6 bases from J, with 21 bases between. The CDR3 sequence is CASSRTPGMRRDTQYF. The CDR3 nucleotides are TGTGCCAGCAGCCGGACCCCGGGGATGAGACGGGATACGCAGTATTTT.

J is TRBJ2-3 and V is TRBV11-3; D is possibly TRBD1 (5 bases). V lost 6 bases and J 5 bases, leaving 18 bases between the germline ends. The CDR3 is 15 residues long. Per the germline V gene, CDR1 is SGHNT and CDR2 is YENEEA. CDR3 DNA sequence: TGTGCCAGCAGTCAGGGTGAAACTTTCGAAGATACGCAGTATTTT. It yields the protein CASSQGETFEDTQYF. Supplemented by reference TRBV11-3 and TRBJ2-3, the full variable domain reads EAGVVQSPRYKIIEKKQPVAFWCNPISGHNTLYWYLQNLGQGPELLIRYENEEAVDDSQLPKDRFSAERLKGVDSTLKIQPAELGDSAVYLCASSQGETFEDTQYFGPGTRLTVL.

The gene calls are TRBV28 and TRBJ2-7, with D possibly being TRBD2 (5 bases). Trimming shortened V by 5 bases and J by 3 bases, and 11 bases separated the two germline ends. From germline, CDR1 is MDHEN and CDR2 SYDVKM. The CDR3 consists of 13 residues. The CDR3 region has the DNA TGTGCCAGCAGTGGCTCGAGCGGCTACGAGCAGTACTTC. Its protein product is CASSGSSGYEQYF.

This clone was detected only once. The chain carries TRBV5-6 and TRBJ2-7; no clear D. This CDR3 is 11 amino acids long. The ends were cut back, 4 bases at V and 4 bases at J, with 6 bases in the middle. Germline-derived CDR1 and CDR2 are SGHDT and YYEEEE. In nucleotides, the CDR3 is TGTGCCAGCAGCGCTCAGTACGAGCAGTACTTC. This sequence encodes CASSAQYEQYF.

The chain joins TRBV29-1 to TRBJ2-7, with 7 positions matching TRBD1. The CDR3 runs to 15 residues. Trimming took 5 bases from V and 3 from J; bases not matched to a gene: 13. CDR1 SQVTM and CDR2 ANQGSEA come from the germline V gene. CDR3 sequence reads: CSVLRDSSLGYEQYF. The DNA for the CDR3 is TGCAGCGTTCTCCGGGACAGCTCCCTCGGCTACGAGCAGTACTTC.

The genes are TRBV5-1 and TRBJ2-3; 9 bases are shared with TRBD1. The germline gives CDR1 SGHRS, CDR2 YFSETQ. This CDR3 is 15 amino acids long. V shed 3 bases and J 0 bases; nucleotides not matched to a gene: 2. The CDR3 DNA reads TGCGCCAGCAGCTCGGGACAGGGCAGCACAGATACGCAGTATTTT. As protein: CASSSGQGSTDTQYF. The full variable domain, in which reference TRBV5-1 and TRBJ2-3 provide the parts outside the CDR3, is KAGVTQTPRYLIKTRGQQVTLSCSPISGHRSVSWYQQTPGQGLQFLFEYFSETQRNKGNFPGRFSGRQFSNSRSEMNVSTLELGDSALYLCASSSGQGSTDTQYFGPGTRLTVL.

This chain connects TRBV5-1 to TRBJ2-2; no firm D call. Trimming removed 1 base at V and 6 bases at J, with 7 bases between. CDR1 is SGHRS and CDR2 is YFSETQ in the germline V gene. The CDR3 extends over 13 amino acids. This chain's CDR3 is CASSLSSPGELFF. CDR3 DNA: TGCGCCAGCAGCTTGAGTAGCCCCGGGGAGCTGTTTTTT.

The chain joins TRBV5-6 to TRBJ2-1; TRBD2 matches at 10 bases. Germline trimming cut 4 bases from V and 10 bases from J; bases unmatched to any gene: 5. The germline CDR1 and CDR2 sequences are SGHDT and YYEEEE. This CDR3 has 13 amino acids. CDR3 protein: CASSLGLAREQFF. The CDR3 region has the DNA TGTGCCAGCAGCCTGGGACTAGCGAGGGAGCAGTTCTTC.

The chain has TRBV5-4 and TRBJ2-2; no firm D call. The germline V gene encodes CDR1 SGHNT and CDR2 YYREEE (reference sequence). This CDR3 contains 13 residues. V lost 0 bases and J 7 bases, leaving 7 bases between the germline ends. The CDR3 spells CASSLVSNGELFF. In DNA form, the CDR3 reads TGTGCCAGCAGCTTGGTTTCTAACGGGGAGCTGTTTTTT.